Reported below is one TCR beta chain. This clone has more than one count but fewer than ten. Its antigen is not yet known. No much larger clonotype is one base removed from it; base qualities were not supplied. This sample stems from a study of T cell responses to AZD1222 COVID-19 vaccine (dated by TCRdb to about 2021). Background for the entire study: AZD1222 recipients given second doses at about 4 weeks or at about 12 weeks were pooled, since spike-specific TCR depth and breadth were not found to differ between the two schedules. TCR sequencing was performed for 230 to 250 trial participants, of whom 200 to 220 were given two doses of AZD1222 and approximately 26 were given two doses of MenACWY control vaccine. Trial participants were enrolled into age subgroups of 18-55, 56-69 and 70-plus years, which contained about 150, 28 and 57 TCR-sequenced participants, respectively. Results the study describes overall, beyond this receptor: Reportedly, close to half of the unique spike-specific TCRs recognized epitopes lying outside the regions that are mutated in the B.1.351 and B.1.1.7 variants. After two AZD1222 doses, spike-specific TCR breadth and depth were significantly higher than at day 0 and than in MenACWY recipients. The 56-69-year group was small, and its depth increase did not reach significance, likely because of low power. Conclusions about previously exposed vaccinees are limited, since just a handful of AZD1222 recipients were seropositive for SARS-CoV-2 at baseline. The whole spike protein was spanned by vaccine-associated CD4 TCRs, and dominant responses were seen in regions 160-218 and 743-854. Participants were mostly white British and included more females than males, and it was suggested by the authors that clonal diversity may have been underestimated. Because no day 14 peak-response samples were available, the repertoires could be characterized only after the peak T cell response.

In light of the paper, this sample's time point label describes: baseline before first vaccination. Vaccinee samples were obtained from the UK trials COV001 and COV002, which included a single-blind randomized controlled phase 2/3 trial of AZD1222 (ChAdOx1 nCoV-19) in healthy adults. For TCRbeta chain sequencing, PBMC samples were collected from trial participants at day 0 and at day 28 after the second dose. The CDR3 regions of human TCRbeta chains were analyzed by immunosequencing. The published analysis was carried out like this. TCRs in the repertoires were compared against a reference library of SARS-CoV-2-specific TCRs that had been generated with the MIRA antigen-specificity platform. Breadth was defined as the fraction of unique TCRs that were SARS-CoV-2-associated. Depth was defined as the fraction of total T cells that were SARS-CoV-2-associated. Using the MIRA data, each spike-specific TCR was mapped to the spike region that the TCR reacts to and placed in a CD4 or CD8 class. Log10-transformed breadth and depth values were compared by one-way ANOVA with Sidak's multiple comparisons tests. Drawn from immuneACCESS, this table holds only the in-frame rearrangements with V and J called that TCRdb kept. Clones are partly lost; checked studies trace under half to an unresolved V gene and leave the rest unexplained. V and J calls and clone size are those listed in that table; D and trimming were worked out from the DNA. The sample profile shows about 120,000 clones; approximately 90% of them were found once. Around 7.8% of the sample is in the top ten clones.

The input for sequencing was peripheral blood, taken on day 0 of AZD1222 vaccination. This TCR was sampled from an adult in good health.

The nucleotide sequence is TGTGCCAGCAGTTACCTTGGACTAGCCAGACACAATGAGCAGTTCTTC. Its coded protein is CASSYLGLARHNEQFF. The V and J segments used are TRBV27 and TRBJ2-1; TRBD2 matches 8 bases in the middle. The CDR3 runs 16 residues from the cysteine to the phenylalanine. Only the CDR3 portion is preserved as DNA: 48 bases, with reading frame beginning at the first base. V lost 4 bases and J lost 5 bases, and the count of bases not matched to a germline gene is 10. The germline V gene (reference sequence) yields MNHEY for CDR1 and SMNVEV for CDR2.